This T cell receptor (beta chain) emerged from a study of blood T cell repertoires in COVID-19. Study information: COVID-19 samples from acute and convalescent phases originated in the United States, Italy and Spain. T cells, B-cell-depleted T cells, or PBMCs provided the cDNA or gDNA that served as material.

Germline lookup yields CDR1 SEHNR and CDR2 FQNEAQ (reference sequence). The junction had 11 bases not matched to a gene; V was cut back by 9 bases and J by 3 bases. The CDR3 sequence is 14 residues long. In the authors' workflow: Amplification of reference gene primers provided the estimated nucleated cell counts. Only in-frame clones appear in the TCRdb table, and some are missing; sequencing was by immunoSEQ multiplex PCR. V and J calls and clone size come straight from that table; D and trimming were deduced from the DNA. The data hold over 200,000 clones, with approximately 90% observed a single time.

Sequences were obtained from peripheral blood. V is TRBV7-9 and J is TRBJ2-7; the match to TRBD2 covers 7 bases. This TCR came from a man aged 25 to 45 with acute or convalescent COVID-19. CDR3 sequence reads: CASEGASGIYEQYF. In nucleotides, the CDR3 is TGTGCCAGTGAGGGTGCGAGCGGGATCTACGAGCAGTACTTC. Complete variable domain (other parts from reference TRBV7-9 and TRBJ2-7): DTGVSQNPRHKITKRGQNVTFRCDPISEHNRLYWYRQTLGQGPEFLTYFQNEAQLEKSRLLSDRFSAERPKGSFSTLEIQRTEQGDSAMYLCASEGASGIYEQYFGPGTRLTVT.